This T cell receptor (beta chain) was profiled in a study of cytomegalovirus exposure and HLA in healthy donors. About the study: Within the Caucasian-associated ancestry cluster were around 81% of the approximately 400 genotyped donors. Study observations and caveats: Per a prior analysis, the majority of TCR beta V segments were productive roughly 87% or roughly 30% of the time. The dataset shows that most TCR sequences were rare, while some public TCRs occurred in many donors.

Donors sampled were nominally healthy, though unrecorded immune exposures were likely. As concerns this clone: Its specificity is not known.

V was pared by 1 base and J by 3 bases, with 13 bases between. The CDR3 contains 15 residues. Germline assignment: CDR1 MGHRA and CDR2 YSYEKL. The PCR contained 60 Vbeta and 13 Jbeta primers. The table came from immunoSEQ multiplex PCR; TCRdb's copy has only in-frame clones and leaves some out. The table includes some 98,000 clones, approximately 9% detected once. Sequencing input: PBMCs. The receptor comes from a man aged 45 to 65 in good health and CMV-seropositive. The chain is built from TRBV4-1 and TRBJ2-7, with D possibly being TRBD1 (6 bases). The CDR3 DNA follows: TGCGCCAGCAGCCAAGGGCTTGAGGGGGTCTACGAGCAGTACTTC. It yields the protein CASSQGLEGVYEQYF.